These 20 T cell receptor beta chains originate from one sample sequenced in a study of T cell repertoires in cytomegalovirus infection. TCRdb itself ran the reads through MiXCR, one entry per CDR3 protein. The table records under 100,000 distinct CDR3 sequences, around 3.4% of them present only once. Source material: PBMCs. Receptor source: a human donor in good health (CMV status not recorded). Some clones in this sample may be carry-over from other donors' samples.

This clonotype showed up many times. The J gene is TRBJ1-6, the V gene TRBV6-6; 9 bases map to TRBD1. V lost 2 bases, J lost 7 bases, and 6 bases stayed unmatched. Germline-derived CDR1 and CDR2 are MNHNY and SVGAGI (reference sequence). This CDR3 spans 16 amino acids. The DNA for the CDR3 is TGTGCCAGCAGTTACAGGACAGGGGCTACCAATTCACCCCTCCACTTT. Translating gives CASSYRTGATNSPLHF.

This clonotype showed up many times. This rearrangement joins TRBV20-1 to TRBJ1-6; 7 bases match TRBD1. CDR1 DFQATT and CDR2 SNEGSKA come from the germline V gene (reference sequence). Trimming at V came to 6 bases and at J to 7 bases, leaving 6 bases not matched to a gene. This CDR3 is 13 amino acids long. In DNA, the CDR3 is TGCAGTGCCTTCCGGGACAGCAATTCACCCCTCCACTTT. Its translation: CSAFRDSNSPLHF.

This clonotype has a count of ten or more. This chain links TRBV7-2 with TRBJ2-2, with D maybe TRBD2 (6 bases). Germline CDR1 SGHTA, CDR2 FQGNSA. The CDR3 is made up of 15 amino acids. The V end was cut by 1 base, the J end by 6 bases, with 12 bases between. CDR3 sequence reads: CASSLGGGWSGELFF. DNA of the CDR3: TGTGCCAGCAGCTTAGGGGGAGGTTGGTCCGGGGAGCTGTTTTTT.

This clonotype occurred many times. V gene TRBV19 combines with J gene TRBJ1-2; D is unresolved. Trimming took off 3 bases at V and 3 bases at J, with 11 bases between the two ends. Germline lookup yields CDR1 LNHDA and CDR2 SQIVND (reference sequence). The length of the CDR3 is 14 residues. CDR3 protein: CASSMVRTYYGYTF. For the CDR3, the DNA is TGTGCCAGTAGTATGGTGCGGACGTACTATGGCTACACCTTC.

This clonotype was found many times. The chain combines TRBV6-1 with TRBJ2-5; maybe TRBD2 (5 bases). V gave up 5 bases and J gave up 5 bases, with 12 bases separating them. The CDR3 consists of 13 residues. Germline CDR1 is MNHNS and CDR2 is SASEGT. The CDR3 DNA reads as TGTGCCAGCAGTCTACCGGGGATCGAGACCCAGTACTTC. This codes for CASSLPGIETQYF.

At least ten counts were recorded for this clonotype. The chain has TRBV20-1 and TRBJ1-5, with 7 bases lining up with TRBD1. The J segment lost 5 bases and the V segment lost 6 bases, leaving 10 bases of the junction unmatched. From germline, CDR1 is DFQATT and CDR2 SNEGSKA (reference sequence). The CDR3 totals 14 residues. CDR3 in DNA: TGCAGTGCCGTTGACAGGGTGGGAGATCAGCCCCAGCATTTT. Amino acid sequence: CSAVDRVGDQPQHF.

In this sample, this clonotype turned up many times. The rearrangement joins TRBV27 to TRBJ1-2, with 9 bases lining up with TRBD1. Germline CDR1 is MNHEY and CDR2 is SMNVEV (reference sequence). CDR3 size: 13 residues. The trim removed 4 bases at V and 8 bases at J, leaving 5 bases unmatched. DNA of the CDR3: TGTGCCAGCAGTTGGGACAGGGCCCTCGGCTACACCTTC. Protein sequence: CASSWDRALGYTF.

This clonotype was detected ten times or more. The chain employs TRBV4-1 and TRBJ1-5, with D possibly matching TRBD1 (6 bases). V dropped 0 bases and J dropped 3 bases, with 9 bases sitting between them. This CDR3 contains 15 residues. Germline V gene sequence: CDR1 MGHRA, CDR2 YSYEKL. DNA of the CDR3: TGCGCCAGCAGCCAAGACCGGGACAACAATCAGCCCCAGCATTTT. The encoded protein is CASSQDRDNNQPQHF.

There are many counts of this clonotype. The rearrangement uses TRBV7-9 and TRBJ2-7; TRBD2 agrees at 9 bases. Germline V gene lookup returns CDR1 SEHNR and CDR2 FQNEAQ (reference sequence). Trimming cost V 3 bases and J 7 bases; bases outside gene matches: 1. The CDR3 is 12 residues long. The CDR3 is CASSFGLAEQYF. CDR3 DNA: TGTGCCAGCAGCTTCGGACTAGCGGAGCAGTACTTC.

This clonotype was observed many times. V usage is TRBV6-5 and J usage is TRBJ2-5; 7 bases map to TRBD2. The CDR3 consists of 14 residues. Losses at the gene ends were 2 bases for V and 5 bases for J; bases not matched to a gene: 5. Germline CDR1 reads MNHEY; CDR2 reads SVGAGI. CDR3 in DNA: TGTGCCAGCAGTTACGCGGGGGATCGGGAGACCCAGTACTTC. The encoded protein is CASSYAGDRETQYF.

This clonotype was seen repeatedly, ten times or more. The rearrangement links TRBV7-2 to TRBJ2-3; D is uncertain. V was pared by 1 base and J by 2 bases, with 4 bases between. CDR3 length: 13 amino acids. CDR1 SGHTA and CDR2 FQGNSA come from the germline V gene. For the CDR3, the DNA is TGTGCCAGCAGCTTAGACAACACAGATACGCAGTATTTT. It is translated as CASSLDNTDTQYF.

This clonotype appeared many times. V usage is TRBV7-3 and J usage is TRBJ2-1, with a possible D match to TRBD2 (5 bases). V was cut by 5 bases and J by 2 bases, with 10 bases left in between. The CDR3 loop spans 14 amino acids. Germline V gene sequence: CDR1 SGHTA, CDR2 FQGTGA. CDR3 loop: CASSPTGAYNEQFF. The CDR3 DNA follows: TGTGCCAGCAGCCCTACCGGGGCCTACAATGAGCAGTTCTTC.

Many counts were recorded for this clonotype. The V and J genes are TRBV6-6 and TRBJ2-1; D is perhaps TRBD1 (5 bases). This CDR3 contains 16 residues. With 0 bases removed from V and 3 bases from J, the gap between germline ends came to 12 bases. CDR1 and CDR2 from the germline V gene are MNHNY and SVGAGI (reference sequence). The CDR3, as DNA: TGTGCCAGCAGTTACTCGCCGGCAGGGATCTACAATGAGCAGTTCTTC. It specifies CASSYSPAGIYNEQFF.

This clonotype was seen repeatedly, ten times or more. The J gene is TRBJ2-7, the V gene TRBV11-2; TRBD1 might be the D (6 bases). CDR1 and CDR2 from the germline V gene are SGHAT and FQNNGV. Deletions cut 5 bases from V and 3 bases from J, with 17 bases between. There are 15 residues in the CDR3. The CDR3 is CASSTVGGIGYEQYF. The DNA of the CDR3 is TGTGCCAGCAGCACCGTAGGGGGAATAGGCTACGAGCAGTACTTC.

This clonotype was counted at least ten times. V is TRBV20-1 and J is TRBJ2-3, with TRBD2 matching 13 bases. This CDR3 region has 14 residues. CDR1 and CDR2 from the germline V gene are DFQATT and SNEGSKA (reference sequence). Trimming took 6 bases from V and 2 from J; bases not matched to a gene: 2. The CDR3 protein is CSATSGGVTDTQYF. The CDR3 coding sequence is TGCAGTGCCACTAGCGGGGGGGTCACAGATACGCAGTATTTT.

This clonotype has at least ten counts. V gene TRBV28 combines with J gene TRBJ2-1; D is ambiguous. With 3 bases removed from V and 5 bases from J, the gap between germline ends came to 8 bases. The CDR3 totals 13 residues. Germline V lookup: CDR1 MDHEN, CDR2 SYDVKM. CDR3: CASSFLGNNEQFF. The CDR3 region has the DNA TGTGCCAGCAGTTTTCTGGGGAACAATGAGCAGTTCTTC.

This clonotype was detected many times. The rearrangement uses TRBV10-3 and TRBJ2-5, with 9 bases fitting TRBD2. This CDR3 contains 16 residues. Trimming at V came to 6 bases and at J to 5 bases, leaving 13 bases not matched to a gene. Germline V lookup: CDR1 ENHRY, CDR2 SYGVKD. The DNA of the CDR3 is TGTGCCATCAGCCCTAGCGGGGAAAAGGTCCGGGAGACCCAGTACTTC. This translates into CAISPSGEKVRETQYF.

This clonotype was seen ten or more times. This chain uses TRBV28 with TRBJ1-1; D is possibly TRBD1 (6 bases). Trimming stripped 5 bases from V and 0 bases from J, with 13 bases between. The CDR3 extends over 15 amino acids. Looked up from germline, CDR1 is MDHEN and CDR2 is SYDVKM. The CDR3 coding sequence is TGTGCCAGCAGTCCCGCGGGGACATTGAACACTGAAGCTTTCTTT. Translating it yields CASSPAGTLNTEAFF.

In its sample, this clonotype was seen many times. The chain couples TRBV7-2 to TRBJ2-7; TRBD1 agrees at 8 bases. CDR3 length: 14 residues. Germline V gene sequence: CDR1 SGHTA, CDR2 FQGNSA. V gave up 5 bases and J gave up 4 bases; unmatched junction bases: 7. The CDR3 DNA reads as TGTGCCAGCAGCGTCAGGGGGCAAGAGTACGAGCAGTACTTC. Translated, it gives CASSVRGQEYEQYF. The variable domain in full, completed from reference TRBV7-2 and TRBJ2-7, reads GAGVSQSPSNKVTEKGKDVELRCDPISGHTALYWYRQSLGQGLEFLIYFQGNSAPDKSGLPSDRFSAERTGGSVSTLTIQRTQQEDSAVYLCASSVRGQEYEQYFGPGTRLTVT.

This clonotype was detected many times. The chain couples TRBV29-1 to TRBJ1-1; D remains ambiguous. The CDR3 has 10 residues. V lost 4 bases, J lost 8 bases, and 8 bases lay in between. Looked up from germline, CDR1 is SQVTM and CDR2 is ANQGSEA. This chain's CDR3 is CSVVREEAFF. CDR3 nucleotide sequence: TGCAGCGTTGTCCGCGAGGAAGCTTTCTTT.